Following are 9 T cell receptor beta chains from one sample sequenced in a study of a mutant IDH1 vaccine in newly diagnosed glioma. Time point meaning: week 35, safety follow-up. Vaccine doses each comprised 300 ug of mutant IDH1 20-mer peptide, with topical imiquimod. The antigens these receptors bind are not known. The repertoire was sequenced with immunoSEQ multiplex PCR; TCRdb's copy has only in-frame clones and lacks some. The sample carries tens of thousands of clones, around four fifths recorded once. This specimen consisted of PBMCs, obtained from a glioma patient whose treatment included an IDH1 peptide vaccine. The source of these receptors is a man aged 25 to 40 with glioma.

This clone was counted a few times. The chain couples TRBV7-9 to TRBJ1-1; TRBD1 is a possible D gene (5 bases). Trimming took off 4 bases at V and 1 base at J, with 7 bases between the two ends. The CDR3 totals 13 residues. Germline V gene sequence: CDR1 SEHNR, CDR2 FQNEAQ (reference sequence). The CDR3 DNA sequence: TGTGCCAGCAGCTCTAGGGGGAACACTGAAGCTTTCTTT. Protein sequence: CASSSRGNTEAFF.

The chain recombines TRBV5-1 with TRBJ2-5; 12 bases are shared with TRBD2. Germline V gene lookup returns CDR1 SGHRS and CDR2 YFSETQ. V lost 4 bases and J lost 5; bases outside the gene matches: 12. The CDR3 runs 17 residues. The CDR3 coding sequence is TGCGCCAGCAGCCCAGGACTAGCGGGGCCTGTGAGGGAGACCCAGTACTTC. Translation: CASSPGLAGPVRETQYF.

CDR3 protein: CASSSYRGLAFF. The CDR3 region has the DNA TGTGCCAGCAGTTCATACAGGGGGCTTGCTTTCTTT. V and J are TRBV28 and TRBJ1-1, with 9 positions matching TRBD1. The CDR3 spans 12 residues. Germline V gene lookup returns CDR1 MDHEN and CDR2 SYDVKM. V shed 4 bases, J shed 11 bases, and the junction held 5 bases outside the gene matches.

This chain uses TRBV12-5 with TRBJ2-5; D is perhaps TRBD1 or TRBD2 (5 bases each). Per the germline V gene, CDR1 is LGHNT and CDR2 is FRNRAP. The CDR3 is 21 amino acids. V lost 0 bases, J lost 0 bases, and 26 bases lay in between. The CDR3 nucleotides are TGTGCTAGTGGTTTGGTACATCAATGGGACCCAAAGGGTGATAACCAAGAGACCCAGTACTTC. Translation: CASGLVHQWDPKGDNQETQYF.

CDR3 loop: CASSLGRADATNEKLFF. The CDR3 bases are TGTGCCAGCAGTTTAGGAAGGGCGGATGCAACTAATGAAAAACTGTTTTTT. The chain uses TRBV27 and TRBJ1-4; D gene uncertain. V lost 2 bases, J lost 0 bases, and 13 bases lay in between. The CDR3 length is 17 residues. Germline V gene sequence: CDR1 MNHEY, CDR2 SMNVEV (reference sequence).

This chain joins TRBV2 and TRBJ2-7, with 8 positions matching TRBD1. V lost 6 bases, J lost 6 bases, and 10 bases stayed unmatched. The CDR3 extends over 14 amino acids. The germline CDR1 and CDR2 sequences are SNHLY and FYNNEI. Here the CDR3 reads CASSAGQGKGEQYF. The DNA for the CDR3 is TGTGCCAGCAGCGCCGGACAGGGCAAAGGCGAGCAGTACTTC.

The chain combines TRBV7-7 with TRBJ2-2; 12 nucleotides match TRBD1. The ends lost 5 bases at V and 3 bases at J; junction bases unmatched: 10. The germline gives CDR1 SSHAT, CDR2 FNYEAQ (reference sequence). CDR3 length equals 18 residues. CDR3 in DNA: TGTGCCAGCAGCAAATCGGCGGGACAGGGGGCAGACACCGGGGAGCTGTTTTTT. Protein: CASSKSAGQGADTGELFF.

The chain is built from TRBV6-5 and TRBJ1-1; D gene unclear. CDR1 is MNHEY and CDR2 is SVGAGI in the germline V gene. CDR3 length: 13 amino acids. V was pared by 2 bases and J by 4 bases, with 8 bases between. The CDR3 spells CASSYSQPTEAFF. The CDR3 DNA is TGTGCCAGCAGTTACAGCCAGCCCACTGAAGCTTTCTTT.

The chain uses TRBV7-9 and TRBJ2-5; 10 positions agree with TRBD1. V was clipped by 5 bases and J by 7 bases; unmatched bases: 7. The CDR3 is made up of 14 amino acids. The germline CDR1 and CDR2 sequences are SEHNR and FQNEAQ (reference sequence). CDR3 DNA sequence: TGTGCCAGCAGCCTCGGACAGGGGGGCGGGACCCAGTACTTC. It is translated as CASSLGQGGGTQYF.